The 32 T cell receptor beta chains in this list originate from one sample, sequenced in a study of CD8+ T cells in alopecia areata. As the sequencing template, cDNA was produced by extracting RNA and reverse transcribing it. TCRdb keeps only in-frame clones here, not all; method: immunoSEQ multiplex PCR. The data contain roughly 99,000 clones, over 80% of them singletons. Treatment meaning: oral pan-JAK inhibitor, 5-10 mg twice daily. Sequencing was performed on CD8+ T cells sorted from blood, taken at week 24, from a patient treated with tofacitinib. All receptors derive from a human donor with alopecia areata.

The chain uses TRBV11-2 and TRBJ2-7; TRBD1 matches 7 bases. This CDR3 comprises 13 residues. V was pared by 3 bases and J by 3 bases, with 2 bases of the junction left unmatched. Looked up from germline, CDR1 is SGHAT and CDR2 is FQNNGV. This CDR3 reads CASSLGDSYEQYF. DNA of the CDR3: TGTGCCAGCAGCTTGGGGGACAGCTACGAGCAGTACTTC.

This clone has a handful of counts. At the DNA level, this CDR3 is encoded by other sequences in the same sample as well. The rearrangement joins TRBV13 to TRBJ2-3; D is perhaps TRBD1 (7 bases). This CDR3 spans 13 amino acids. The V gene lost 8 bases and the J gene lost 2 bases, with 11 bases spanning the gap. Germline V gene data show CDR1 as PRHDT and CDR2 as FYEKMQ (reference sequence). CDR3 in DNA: TGTGCCAGCTCCAGGGGGGACACAGATACGCAGTATTTT. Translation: CASSRGDTDTQYF.

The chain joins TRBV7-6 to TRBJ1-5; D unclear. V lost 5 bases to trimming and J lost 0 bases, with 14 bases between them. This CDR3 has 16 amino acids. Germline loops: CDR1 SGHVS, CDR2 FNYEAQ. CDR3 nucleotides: TGTGCCAGCAGCAAATATCAAGGAGGTAGCAATCAGCCCCAGCATTTT. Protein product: CASSKYQGGSNQPQHF.

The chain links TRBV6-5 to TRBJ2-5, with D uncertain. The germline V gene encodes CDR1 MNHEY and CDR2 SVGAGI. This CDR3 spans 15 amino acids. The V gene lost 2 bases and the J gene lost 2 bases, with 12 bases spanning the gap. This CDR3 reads CASSYTSWGQETQYF. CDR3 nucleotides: TGTGCCAGCAGTTACACCAGCTGGGGACAAGAGACCCAGTACTTC.

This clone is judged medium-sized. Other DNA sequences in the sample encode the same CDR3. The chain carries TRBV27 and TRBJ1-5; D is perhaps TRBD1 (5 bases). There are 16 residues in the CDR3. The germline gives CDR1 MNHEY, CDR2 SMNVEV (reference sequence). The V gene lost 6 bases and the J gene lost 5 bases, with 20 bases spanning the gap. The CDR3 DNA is TGTGCCAGCAGACCGATTCAGGGTGCTCTCGATCAGCCCCAGCATTTT. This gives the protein CASRPIQGALDQPQHF.

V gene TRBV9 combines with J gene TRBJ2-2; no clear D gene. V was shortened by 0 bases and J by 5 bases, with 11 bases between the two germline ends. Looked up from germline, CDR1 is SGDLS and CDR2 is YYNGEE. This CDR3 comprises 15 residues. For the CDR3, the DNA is TGTGCCAGCAGCGTAGAAGGGTCTTGGACCGGGGAGCTGTTTTTT. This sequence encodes CASSVEGSWTGELFF.

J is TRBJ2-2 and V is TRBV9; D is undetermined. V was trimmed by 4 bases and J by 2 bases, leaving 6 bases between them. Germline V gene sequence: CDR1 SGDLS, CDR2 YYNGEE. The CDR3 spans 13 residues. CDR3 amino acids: CASSPANTGELFF. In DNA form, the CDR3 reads TGTGCCAGCAGCCCGGCCAACACCGGGGAGCTGTTTTTT.

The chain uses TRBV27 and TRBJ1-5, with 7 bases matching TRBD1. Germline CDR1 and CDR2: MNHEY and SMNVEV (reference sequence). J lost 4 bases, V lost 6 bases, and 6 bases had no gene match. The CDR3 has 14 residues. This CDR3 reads CASRQGTVNQPQHF. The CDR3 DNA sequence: TGTGCCAGCAGGCAGGGGACAGTTAATCAGCCCCAGCATTTT.

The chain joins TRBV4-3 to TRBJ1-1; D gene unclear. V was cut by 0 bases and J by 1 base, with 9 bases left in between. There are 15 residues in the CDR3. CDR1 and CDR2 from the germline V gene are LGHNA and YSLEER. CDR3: CASSQDSAGNTEAFF. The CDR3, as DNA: TGCGCCAGCAGCCAAGATTCGGCTGGGAACACTGAAGCTTTCTTT.

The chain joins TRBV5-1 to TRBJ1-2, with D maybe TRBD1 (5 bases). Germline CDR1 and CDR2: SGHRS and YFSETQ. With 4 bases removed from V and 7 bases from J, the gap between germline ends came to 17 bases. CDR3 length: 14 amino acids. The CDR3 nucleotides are TGCGCCAGCAGCCCCCGAGGAGGGGCGGGTGGCTACACCTTC. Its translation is CASSPRGGAGGYTF.

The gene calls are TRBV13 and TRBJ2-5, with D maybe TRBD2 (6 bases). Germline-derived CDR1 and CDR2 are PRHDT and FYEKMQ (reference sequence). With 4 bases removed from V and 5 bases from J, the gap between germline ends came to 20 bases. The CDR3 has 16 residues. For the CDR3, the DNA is TGTGCCAGCAGCTCGAAGACCGGGACTCTGGGGGAGACCCAGTACTTC. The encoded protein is CASSSKTGTLGETQYF. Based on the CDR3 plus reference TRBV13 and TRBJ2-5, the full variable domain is AAGVIQSPRHLIKEKRETATLKCYPIPRHDTVYWYQQGPGQDPQFLISFYEKMQSDKGSIPDRFSAQQFSDYHSELNMSSLELGDSALYFCASSSKTGTLGETQYFGPGTRLLVL.

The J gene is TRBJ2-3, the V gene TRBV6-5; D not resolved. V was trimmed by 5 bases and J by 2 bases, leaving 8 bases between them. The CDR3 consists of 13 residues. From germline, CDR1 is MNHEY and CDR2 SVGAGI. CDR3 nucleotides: TGTGCCAGCAGTCCGAGGAACACAGATACGCAGTATTTT. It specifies CASSPRNTDTQYF.

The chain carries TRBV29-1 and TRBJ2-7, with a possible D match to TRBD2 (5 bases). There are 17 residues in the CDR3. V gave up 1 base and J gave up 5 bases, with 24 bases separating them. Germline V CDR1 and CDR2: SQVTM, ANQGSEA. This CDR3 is CSVEGRSTVTLEDEQYF. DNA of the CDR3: TGCAGCGTTGAAGGACGTAGCACAGTAACCCTGGAGGACGAGCAGTACTTC.

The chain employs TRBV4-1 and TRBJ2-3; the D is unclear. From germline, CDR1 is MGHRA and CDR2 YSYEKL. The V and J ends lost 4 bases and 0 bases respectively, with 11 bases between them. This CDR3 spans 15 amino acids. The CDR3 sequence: CASSPSMASTDTQYF. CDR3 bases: TGCGCCAGCAGCCCCTCGATGGCTAGCACAGATACGCAGTATTTT.

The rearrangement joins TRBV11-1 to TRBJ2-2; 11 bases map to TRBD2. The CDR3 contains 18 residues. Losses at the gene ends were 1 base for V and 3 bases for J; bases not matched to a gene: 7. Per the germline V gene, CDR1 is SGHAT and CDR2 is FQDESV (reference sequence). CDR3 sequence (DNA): TGTGCCAGCAGCTTAGTGCCTAGCGGGGGGTTCGACACCGGGGAGCTGTTTTTT. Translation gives CASSLVPSGGFDTGELFF.

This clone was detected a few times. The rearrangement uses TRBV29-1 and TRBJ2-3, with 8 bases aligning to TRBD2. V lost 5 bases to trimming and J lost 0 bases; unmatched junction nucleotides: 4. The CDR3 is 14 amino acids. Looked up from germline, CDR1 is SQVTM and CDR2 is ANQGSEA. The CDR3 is CSVRGGLSTDTQYF. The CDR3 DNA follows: TGCAGCGTTCGGGGGGGACTTAGCACAGATACGCAGTATTTT.

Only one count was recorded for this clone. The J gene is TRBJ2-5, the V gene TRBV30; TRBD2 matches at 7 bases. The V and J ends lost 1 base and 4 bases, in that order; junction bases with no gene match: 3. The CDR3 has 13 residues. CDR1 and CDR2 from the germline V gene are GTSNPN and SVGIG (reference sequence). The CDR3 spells CAWSEASGETQYF. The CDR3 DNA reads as TGTGCCTGGAGTGAGGCTAGCGGAGAGACCCAGTACTTC.

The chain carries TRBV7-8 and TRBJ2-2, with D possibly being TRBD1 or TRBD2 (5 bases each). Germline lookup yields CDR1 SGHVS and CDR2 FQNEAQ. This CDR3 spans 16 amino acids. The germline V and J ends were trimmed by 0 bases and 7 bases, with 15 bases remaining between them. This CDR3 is CASSLALGWGIGELFF. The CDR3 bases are TGTGCCAGCAGCTTAGCGCTGGGGTGGGGGATCGGGGAGCTGTTTTTT.

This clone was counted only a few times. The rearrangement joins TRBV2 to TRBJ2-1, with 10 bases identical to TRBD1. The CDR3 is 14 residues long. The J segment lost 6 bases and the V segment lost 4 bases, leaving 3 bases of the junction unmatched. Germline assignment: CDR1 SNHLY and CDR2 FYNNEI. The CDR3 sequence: CASSVGQGFNEQFF. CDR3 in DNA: TGTGCCAGCAGTGTGGGACAGGGGTTCAATGAGCAGTTCTTC.

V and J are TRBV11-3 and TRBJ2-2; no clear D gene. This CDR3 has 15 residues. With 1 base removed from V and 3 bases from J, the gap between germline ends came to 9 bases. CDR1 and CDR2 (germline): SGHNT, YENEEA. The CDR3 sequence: CASSLGSEHTGELFF. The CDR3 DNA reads TGTGCCAGCAGCTTAGGGTCGGAGCACACCGGGGAGCTGTTTTTT.

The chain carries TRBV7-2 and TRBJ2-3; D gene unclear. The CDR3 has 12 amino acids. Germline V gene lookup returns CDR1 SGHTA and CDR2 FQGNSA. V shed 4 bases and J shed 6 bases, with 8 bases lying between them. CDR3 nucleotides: TGTGCCAGCAGCTCCCCTGTGGATACGCAGTATTTT. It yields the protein CASSSPVDTQYF.

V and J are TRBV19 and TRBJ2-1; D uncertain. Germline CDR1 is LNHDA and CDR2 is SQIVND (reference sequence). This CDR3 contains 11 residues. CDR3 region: CASADYNEQFF. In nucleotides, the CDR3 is TGTGCGTCGGCCGATTACAATGAGCAGTTCTTC.

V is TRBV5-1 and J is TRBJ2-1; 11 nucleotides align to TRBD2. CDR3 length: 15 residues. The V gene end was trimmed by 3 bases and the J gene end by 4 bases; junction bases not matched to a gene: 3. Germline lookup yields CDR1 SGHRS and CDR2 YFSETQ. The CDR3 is CASSSSGGPYNEQFF. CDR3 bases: TGCGCCAGCAGCTCTAGCGGGGGGCCTTACAATGAGCAGTTCTTC.

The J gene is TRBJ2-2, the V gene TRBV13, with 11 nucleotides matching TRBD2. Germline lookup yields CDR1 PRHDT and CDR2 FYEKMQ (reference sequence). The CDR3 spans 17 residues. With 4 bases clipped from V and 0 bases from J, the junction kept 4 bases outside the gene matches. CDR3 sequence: CASSYGTSGANTGELFF. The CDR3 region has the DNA TGTGCCAGCAGCTACGGGACTAGCGGTGCGAACACCGGGGAGCTGTTTTTT. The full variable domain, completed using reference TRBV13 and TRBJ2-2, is AAGVIQSPRHLIKEKRETATLKCYPIPRHDTVYWYQQGPGQDPQFLISFYEKMQSDKGSIPDRFSAQQFSDYHSELNMSSLELGDSALYFCASSYGTSGANTGELFFGEGSRLTVL.

CDR3 loop: CASSRGQEGTDTQYF. The CDR3 nucleotides read TGTGCCAGCAGCCGGGGACAGGAAGGCACAGATACGCAGTATTTT. The chain has TRBV5-4 and TRBJ2-3; 8 bases map to TRBD1. The CDR3 loop spans 15 amino acids. With 4 bases clipped from V and 1 base from J, the junction kept 5 bases outside the gene matches. Germline V gene sequence: CDR1 SGHNT, CDR2 YYREEE (reference sequence).

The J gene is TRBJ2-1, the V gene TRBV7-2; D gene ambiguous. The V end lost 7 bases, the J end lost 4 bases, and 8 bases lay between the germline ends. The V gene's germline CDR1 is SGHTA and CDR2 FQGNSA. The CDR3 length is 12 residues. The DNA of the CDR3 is TGTGCCAGCACGGCCTTGTACAATGAGCAGTTCTTC. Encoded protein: CASTALYNEQFF.

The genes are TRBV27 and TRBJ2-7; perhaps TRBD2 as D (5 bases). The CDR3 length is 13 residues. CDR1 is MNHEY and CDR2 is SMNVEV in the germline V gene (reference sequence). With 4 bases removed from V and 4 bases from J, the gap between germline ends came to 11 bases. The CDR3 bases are TGTGCCAGCAGTTACGGGGAAACATACGAGCAGTACTTC. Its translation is CASSYGETYEQYF.

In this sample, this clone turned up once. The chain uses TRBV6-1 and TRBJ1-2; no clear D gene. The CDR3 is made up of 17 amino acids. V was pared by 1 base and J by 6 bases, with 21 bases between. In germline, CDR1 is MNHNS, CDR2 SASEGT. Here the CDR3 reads CASSEGPYGPLFDGYTF. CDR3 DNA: TGTGCCAGCAGTGAAGGACCGTATGGGCCCCTGTTCGATGGCTACACCTTC.

CDR3 sequence: CASRGGETQYF. DNA for the CDR3: TGTGCCAGCCGGGGAGGGGAGACCCAGTACTTC. The genes are TRBV7-9 and TRBJ2-5; 7 bases line up with TRBD2. Germline V gene lookup returns CDR1 SEHNR and CDR2 FQNEAQ (reference sequence). The CDR3 contains 11 residues. Trimming cost V 8 bases and J 5 bases; bases outside gene matches: 2.

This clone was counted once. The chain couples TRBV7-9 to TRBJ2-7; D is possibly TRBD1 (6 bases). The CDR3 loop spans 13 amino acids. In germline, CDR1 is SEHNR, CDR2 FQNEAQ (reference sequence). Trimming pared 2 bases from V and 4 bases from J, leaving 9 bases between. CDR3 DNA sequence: TGTGCCAGCAGCTTATCACAGGGTTACGAGCAGTACTTC. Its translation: CASSLSQGYEQYF.

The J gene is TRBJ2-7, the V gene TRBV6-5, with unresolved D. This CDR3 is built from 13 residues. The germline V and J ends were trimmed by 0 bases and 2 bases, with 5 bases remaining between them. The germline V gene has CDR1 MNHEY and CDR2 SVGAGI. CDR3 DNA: TGTGCCAGCAGTTACTCGCGTACCTACGAGCAGTACTTC. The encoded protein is CASSYSRTYEQYF.

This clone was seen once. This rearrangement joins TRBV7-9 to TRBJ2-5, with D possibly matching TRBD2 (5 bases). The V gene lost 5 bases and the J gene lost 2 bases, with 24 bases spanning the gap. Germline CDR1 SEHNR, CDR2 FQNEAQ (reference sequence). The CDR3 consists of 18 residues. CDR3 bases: TGTGCCAGCAGCCCTGATCGGCCGGAGGCGGCCCTACAAGAGACCCAGTACTTC. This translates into CASSPDRPEAALQETQYF.